This TCR beta chain was identified during a study of CD8 T cells in ankylosing spondylitis. Study-wide points: According to the report, clones linked to the disease were significantly enriched in matched synovial fluid samples taken from ankylosing spondylitis patients. CD8+ disease-linked clones were present at relatively low frequencies in blood. One TCR beta motif, made up of seven to nine highly homologous variants, appeared characteristic of ankylosing spondylitis blood.

This clonotype was detected many times. What it binds is not known. Quantitative molecular-barcoded 5'-RACE generated the TCR beta libraries. TCRdb fed the 5' RACE reads into MiXCR, producing one record per CDR3 protein. The table records tens of thousands of distinct CDR3 sequences, more than 8.5% of them present only once. Sequenced material: blood, either unsorted or a sorted T cell fraction (not recorded which). The source is a male donor with ankylosing spondylitis.

The CDR3 DNA is TGTGCCAGTAGTATGACCCTCGGGGGCCGCACTGAAGCTTTCTTT. This sequence encodes CASSMTLGGRTEAFF. The chain is built from TRBV19 and TRBJ1-1; tentatively, D is TRBD1 (6 bases). This CDR3 has 15 amino acids. The V and J ends lost 3 bases and 4 bases respectively, with 15 bases between them. The germline V gene has CDR1 LNHDA and CDR2 SQIVND (reference sequence).